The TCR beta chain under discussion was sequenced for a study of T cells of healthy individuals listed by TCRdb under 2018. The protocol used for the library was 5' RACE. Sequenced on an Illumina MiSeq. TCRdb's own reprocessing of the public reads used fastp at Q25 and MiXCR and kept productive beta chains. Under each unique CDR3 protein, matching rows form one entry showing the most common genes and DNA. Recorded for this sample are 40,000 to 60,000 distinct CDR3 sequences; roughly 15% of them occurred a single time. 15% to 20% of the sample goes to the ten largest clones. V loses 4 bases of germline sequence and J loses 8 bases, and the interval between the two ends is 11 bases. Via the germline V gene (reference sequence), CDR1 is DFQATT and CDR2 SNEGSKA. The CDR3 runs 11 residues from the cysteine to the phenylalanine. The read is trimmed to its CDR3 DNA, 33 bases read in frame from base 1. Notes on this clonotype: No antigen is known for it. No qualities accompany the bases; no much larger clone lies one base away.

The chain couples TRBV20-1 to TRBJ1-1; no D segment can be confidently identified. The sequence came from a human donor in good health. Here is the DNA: TGCAGTGCTAAACCAGGACCCGAAGCTTTCTTT. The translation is CSAKPGPEAFF.